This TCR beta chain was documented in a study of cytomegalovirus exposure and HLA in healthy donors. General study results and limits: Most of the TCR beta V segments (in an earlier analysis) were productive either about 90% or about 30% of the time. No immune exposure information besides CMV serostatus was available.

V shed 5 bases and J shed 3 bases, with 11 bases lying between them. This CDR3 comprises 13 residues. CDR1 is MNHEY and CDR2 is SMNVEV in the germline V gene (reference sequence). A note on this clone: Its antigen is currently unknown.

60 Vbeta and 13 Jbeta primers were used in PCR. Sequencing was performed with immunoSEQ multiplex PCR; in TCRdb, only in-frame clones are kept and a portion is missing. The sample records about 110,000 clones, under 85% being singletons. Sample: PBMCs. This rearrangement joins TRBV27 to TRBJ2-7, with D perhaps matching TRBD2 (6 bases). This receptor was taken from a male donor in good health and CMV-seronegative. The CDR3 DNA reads TGTGCCAGCAGTCTAGCGCTCTACTACGAGCAGTACTTC. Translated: CASSLALYYEQYF.